The 24 T cell receptor beta chains presented below share a single source sample, sequenced in a study of blood T cell repertoires in COVID-19. Generated by immunoSEQ multiplex PCR, the TCRdb table keeps only in-frame clones and is missing some. The profile shows more than 200,000 clones, around 88% of them singletons. Sequenced sample: peripheral blood. Source of these receptors: a woman aged 45-65 years with acute or convalescent COVID-19.

V usage is TRBV11-2 and J usage is TRBJ2-7; 7 bases align to TRBD1. Germline V CDR1 and CDR2: SGHAT, FQNNGV. V dropped 5 bases and J dropped 3; count of bases not matched to a gene: 13. CDR3 length equals 16 residues. The CDR3 DNA is TGTGCCAGCAGCCCCGGTGGGGGACAGACCCTCTACGAGCAGTACTTC. Protein sequence: CASSPGGGQTLYEQYF. Using reference TRBV11-2 and TRBJ2-7 for the parts outside the CDR3, the full variable domain is EAGVAQSPRYKIIEKRQSVAFWCNPISGHATLYWYQQILGQGPKLLIQFQNNGVVDDSQLPKDRFSAERLKGVDSTLKIQPAKLEDSAVYLCASSPGGGQTLYEQYFGPGTRLTVT.

This clone was counted between two and nine times. V gene TRBV6-1 combines with J gene TRBJ1-4; 7 nucleotides agree with TRBD1. The V gene end was trimmed by 4 bases and the J gene end by 2 bases; junction bases not matched to a gene: 7. Germline CDR1 and CDR2: MNHNS and SASEGT. This CDR3 region has 16 residues. The CDR3 sequence: CASSGPPGQTNEKLFF. The CDR3 region has the DNA TGTGCCAGCAGTGGTCCCCCGGGACAGACTAATGAAAAACTGTTTTTT.

V and J are TRBV27 and TRBJ2-2, with a weak D call TRBD2 (5 bases). The V end was cut by 4 bases, the J end by 6 bases, with 9 bases between. Germline V lookup: CDR1 MNHEY, CDR2 SMNVEV (reference sequence). The CDR3 spans 13 residues. CDR3 loop: CASSSLAAGELFF. The CDR3, as DNA: TGTGCCAGCAGTTCTCTAGCCGCCGGGGAGCTGTTTTTT.

The rearrangement links TRBV5-1 to TRBJ2-1, with TRBD1 identical over 9 bases. Germline V gene data show CDR1 as SGHRS and CDR2 as YFSETQ. J gave up 7 bases and V 0 bases, and 5 bases lay outside the gene matches. This CDR3 is 15 amino acids long. This CDR3 reads CASSLEGTGRNEQFF. The CDR3 region has the DNA TGCGCCAGCAGCTTGGAGGGGACAGGGAGAAATGAGCAGTTCTTC.

The J gene is TRBJ2-3, the V gene TRBV19; D not certain. The CDR3 covers 14 residues. Germline V lookup: CDR1 LNHDA, CDR2 SQIVND (reference sequence). V lost 5 bases and J lost 5, with 14 bases in between. CDR3 sequence: CASSYLRGGDTQYF. As DNA, the CDR3 is TGTGCCAGTAGTTACCTCAGAGGCGGAGATACGCAGTATTTT.

The chain couples TRBV4-2 to TRBJ1-1, with 8 positions matching TRBD1. Germline trimming cut 1 base from V and 2 bases from J; bases unmatched to any gene: 12. The CDR3 consists of 18 residues. In germline, CDR1 is LGHNA, CDR2 YNFKEQ. The CDR3 DNA is TGTGCCAGCAGCCAAGTGGTCTACGGGACAGGTCCTAACACTGAAGCTTTCTTT. Amino acids: CASSQVVYGTGPNTEAFF.

This chain links TRBV27 with TRBJ2-5; 11 bases are shared with TRBD2. CDR1 and CDR2 from the germline V gene are MNHEY and SMNVEV (reference sequence). CDR3 size: 19 residues. V was pared by 8 bases and J by 6 bases, with 23 bases of the junction left unmatched. CDR3 sequence (DNA): TGTGCCAGCCAATCTTCCGCCCTTCCGACTAGCGGGGAGGGAAAGACCCAGTACTTC. As protein: CASQSSALPTSGEGKTQYF.

The V and J genes are TRBV15 and TRBJ1-3; possible D gene TRBD1, 5 bases. Germline V gene sequence: CDR1 LNHNV, CDR2 YYDKDF (reference sequence). With 3 bases removed from V and 3 bases from J, the gap between germline ends came to 9 bases. CDR3 length: 14 residues. CDR3 DNA sequence: TGTGCCACCAGCAGTGTGGGGCTTGGAAACACCATATATTTT. The encoded protein is CATSSVGLGNTIYF.

V usage is TRBV28 and J usage is TRBJ1-1; 7 bases map to TRBD1. V shed 4 bases, J shed 5 bases, and the junction held 4 bases outside the gene matches. CDR1 is MDHEN and CDR2 is SYDVKM in the germline V gene. The CDR3 is 13 amino acids. The CDR3 loop is CASSYRGRTEAFF. The CDR3 DNA follows: TGTGCCAGCAGTTACAGGGGTCGAACTGAAGCTTTCTTT.

The chain has TRBV27 and TRBJ1-5; maybe TRBD1 (5 bases). CDR1 MNHEY and CDR2 SMNVEV come from the germline V gene (reference sequence). The CDR3 has 15 residues. Between the trimmed V and J ends, which lost 2 bases and 6 bases, there was a span of 14 bases. In DNA, the CDR3 is TGTGCCAGCAGTTTAAGAGGAGGGGAGGGTCAGCCCCAGCATTTT. Amino acids: CASSLRGGEGQPQHF.

Notes on this clone: Other DNA sequences in the sample encode the same CDR3. This chain uses TRBV7-2 with TRBJ2-5, with TRBD1 matching over 8 bases. Looked up from germline, CDR1 is SGHTA and CDR2 is FQGNSA. V lost 5 bases, J lost 2 bases, and 4 bases stayed unmatched. The CDR3 is 14 amino acids. The CDR3 reads CASSPGTGQETQYF. CDR3 coding DNA: TGTGCCAGCAGCCCAGGGACAGGACAAGAGACCCAGTACTTC.

The rearrangement links TRBV12-5 to TRBJ2-1; 9 bases fit TRBD2. The CDR3 spans 16 residues. CDR1 and CDR2 (germline): LGHNT, FRNRAP. V was clipped by 0 bases and J by 12 bases; unmatched bases: 12. CDR3: CASGLVIGGRAGRQFF. The CDR3 bases are TGTGCTAGTGGTTTGGTAATAGGCGGGAGGGCCGGGAGGCAGTTCTTC. The full variable domain, with the rest looked up from reference TRBV12-5 and TRBJ2-1, is DARVTQTPRHKVTEMGQEVTMRCQPILGHNTVFWYRQTMMQGLELLAYFRNRAPLDDSGMPKDRFSAEMPDATLATLKIQPSEPRDSAVYFCASGLVIGGRAGRQFFGPGTRLTVL.

This rearrangement joins TRBV5-6 to TRBJ1-1; D is perhaps TRBD1 (6 bases). The V end lost 2 bases, the J end lost 5 bases, and 16 bases lay between the germline ends. The CDR3 totals 15 residues. Germline V gene data show CDR1 as SGHDT and CDR2 as YYEEEE. Here the CDR3 DNA reads TGTGCCAGCAGCTTCGGGACACGAGAGGGGACTGAAGCTTTCTTT. Protein: CASSFGTREGTEAFF. Together with reference TRBV5-6 and TRBJ1-1, the CDR3 gives the full variable domain: DAGVTQSPTHLIKTRGQQVTLRCSPKSGHDTVSWYQQALGQGPQFIFQYYEEEERQRGNFPDRFSGHQFPNYSSELNVNALLLGDSALYLCASSFGTREGTEAFFGQGTRLTVV.

The rearrangement uses TRBV9 and TRBJ2-5; a possible D gene is TRBD2 (5 bases). The germline CDR1 and CDR2 sequences are SGDLS and YYNGEE. V lost 0 bases, J lost 7 bases, and 7 bases lay in between. The CDR3 has 12 amino acids. In DNA, the CDR3 is TGTGCCAGCAGCGTAGAAGGAGGGACCCAGTACTTC. Protein sequence: CASSVEGGTQYF.

This chain uses TRBV27 with TRBJ2-1, with TRBD2 identical over 12 bases. Germline V CDR1 and CDR2: MNHEY, SMNVEV (reference sequence). The CDR3 loop spans 15 amino acids. Trimming removed 4 bases from V and 10 bases from J; junction bases left unmatched: 8. This chain's CDR3 is CASSSLAGGPREQFF. In DNA, the CDR3 is TGTGCCAGCAGTTCGCTAGCGGGAGGGCCACGAGAGCAGTTCTTC.

This clone was counted between two and nine times. The chain uses TRBV20-1 and TRBJ1-5; the match to TRBD1 covers 8 bases. V shed 3 bases and J 6 bases; nucleotides not matched to a gene: 4. CDR3 length: 13 residues. Germline V gene lookup returns CDR1 DFQATT and CDR2 SNEGSKA (reference sequence). The chain's CDR3 is CSASRTGTQPQHF. CDR3 DNA sequence: TGCAGTGCTAGTAGGACAGGGACTCAGCCCCAGCATTTT.

The chain uses TRBV18 and TRBJ2-4, with D possibly being TRBD1 (6 bases). V shed 3 bases and J shed 3 bases, with 12 bases lying between them. The CDR3 is made up of 15 amino acids. CDR1 is KGHSH and CDR2 is LQKENI in the germline V gene. Written as DNA, the CDR3 is TGTGCCAGCTCACCGGTACAGGGAAACAAAAACATTCAGTACTTC. Translation gives CASSPVQGNKNIQYF.

This rearrangement joins TRBV27 to TRBJ1-5, with D perhaps matching TRBD1 (6 bases). In germline, CDR1 is MNHEY, CDR2 SMNVEV (reference sequence). The germline V and J ends were trimmed by 5 bases and 5 bases, with 10 bases remaining between them. The CDR3 has 13 amino acids. CDR3 DNA: TGTGCCAGCAGTAGACAGGCCGATCAGCCCCAGCATTTT. Translation gives CASSRQADQPQHF.

The CDR3 reads CASWGGGYTF. For the CDR3, the DNA is TGTGCCAGCTGGGGAGGGGGCTACACCTTC. The chain is built from TRBV6-5 and TRBJ1-2; D ambiguous. There are 10 residues in the CDR3. The germline gives CDR1 MNHEY, CDR2 SVGAGI. V lost 8 bases and J lost 8, with 9 bases in between.

The chain employs TRBV4-1 and TRBJ1-3; D unclear. Germline loops: CDR1 MGHRA, CDR2 YSYEKL. The CDR3 sequence is 16 residues long. V was cut by 1 base and J by 3 bases, with 13 bases left in between. CDR3: CASSQALKTNGNTIYF. Here the CDR3 DNA reads TGCGCCAGCAGCCAAGCGCTTAAAACAAATGGAAACACCATATATTTT.

The chain links TRBV28 to TRBJ2-7, with D maybe TRBD2 (5 bases). The germline V gene has CDR1 MDHEN and CDR2 SYDVKM. The CDR3 contains 12 residues. Deletions cut 10 bases from V and 5 bases from J, with 15 bases between. The CDR3 loop reads CAIFGVGDEQYF. In nucleotides, the CDR3 is TGTGCCATATTCGGGGTCGGCGACGAGCAGTACTTC. Variable domain in full (rest from reference TRBV28 and TRBJ2-7): DVKVTQSSRYLVKRTGEKVFLECVQDMDHENMFWYRQDPGLGLRLIYFSYDVKMKEKGDIPEGYSVSREKKERFSLILESASTNQTSMYLCAIFGVGDEQYFGPGTRLTVT.

The genes are TRBV19 and TRBJ1-5; 8 positions match TRBD1. With V trimmed by 5 bases and J by 7 bases, 10 bases remained unmatched. CDR1 LNHDA and CDR2 SQIVND come from the germline V gene (reference sequence). The CDR3 is 15 amino acids. CDR3 sequence (DNA): TGTGCCAGTAGTCCCGGGACAGGAACGGGCCAGCCCCAGCATTTT. The encoded protein is CASSPGTGTGQPQHF.

A few counts support this clone. The chain carries TRBV9 and TRBJ1-4, with a weak D call TRBD1 (5 bases). CDR1 is SGDLS and CDR2 is YYNGEE in the germline V gene. The CDR3 is 14 residues long. Trimming removed 2 bases at V and 0 bases at J, with 5 bases between. CDR3 protein: CASSVGPTNEKLFF. CDR3 DNA sequence: TGTGCCAGCAGCGTGGGGCCAACTAATGAAAAACTGTTTTTT.

The chain is built from TRBV2 and TRBJ2-5; possible D gene TRBD2, 5 bases. The CDR3 runs 15 residues. Looked up from germline, CDR1 is SNHLY and CDR2 is FYNNEI. V lost 6 bases and J lost 5, with 19 bases in between. The CDR3 here is CASRSGTTRGETQYF. CDR3 nucleotide sequence: TGTGCCAGCAGATCTGGAACGACCCGAGGGGAGACCCAGTACTTC.